The 17 T cell receptor beta chains below come from one sample, sequenced in a study of Ad26.COV2.S vaccination and SARS-CoV-2 variants. Specified treatment: 15 to 20 received Ad26.COV2.S at low or high dose, single or two shots; roughly five received placebo; per-sample allocation not given. Following the first vaccine or placebo injection, samples were taken on day 63. Clones were sequenced by immunoSEQ multiplex PCR, and TCRdb holds only the in-frame ones, with some missing. The sample carries about 470,000 clones, roughly 87% recorded once. The material sequenced was peripheral blood, taken in a trial of Ad26.COV2.S vaccine versus placebo. The receptors were sampled from a person aged 18-60 years who received the Ad26.COV2.S COVID-19 vaccine or a placebo.

The chain couples TRBV11-1 to TRBJ2-7, with 9 bases lining up with TRBD2. V trimming: 6 bases; J trimming: 2 bases; junction bases outside the gene matches: 2. Germline V lookup: CDR1 SGHAT, CDR2 FQDESV (reference sequence). This CDR3 comprises 13 residues. CDR3 residues: CASRASGAYEQYF. CDR3 in DNA: TGTGCCAGCAGGGCTAGCGGGGCCTACGAGCAGTACTTC.

The chain uses TRBV7-2 and TRBJ2-2, with D unclear. From germline, CDR1 is SGHTA and CDR2 FQGNSA. The V gene lost 2 bases and the J gene lost 2 bases, with 6 bases spanning the gap. This CDR3 is built from 14 residues. In DNA, the CDR3 is TGTGCCAGCAGCTTAATGGTCAACACCGGGGAGCTGTTTTTT. Amino acids: CASSLMVNTGELFF.

This clone has only a few counts. The genes are TRBV19 and TRBJ1-4; no clear D gene. The length of the CDR3 is 14 residues. CDR1 is LNHDA and CDR2 is SQIVND in the germline V gene (reference sequence). V lost 5 bases and J lost 5, with 12 bases in between. In nucleotides, the CDR3 is TGTGCCAGTAGTGCAAACGGACCGAATGAAAAACTGTTTTTT. Translated: CASSANGPNEKLFF.

The chain combines TRBV3-1 (or the pseudogene TRBV3-2) with TRBJ2-1; D is unresolved. V lost 4 bases and J lost 7, with 8 bases in between. The CDR3 is 12 amino acids. The germline CDR1 and CDR2 sequences are LGHDT and YNNKEL (reference sequence). The DNA for the CDR3 is TGTGCCAGCAGCCGGTCCGATAATGAGCAGTTCTTC. Amino acids: CASSRSDNEQFF.

This chain uses TRBV29-1 with TRBJ2-1, with D hard to call. The CDR3 runs 10 residues. Trimming cost V 5 bases and J 8 bases, with 7 bases left between them. CDR1 is SQVTM and CDR2 is ANQGSEA in the germline V gene. The CDR3 here is CSVSWHEQFF. CDR3 in DNA: TGCAGCGTTTCTTGGCATGAGCAGTTCTTC.

The V call is TRBV27, the J call TRBJ1-1, with D unclear. This CDR3 has 16 residues. The germline V gene has CDR1 MNHEY and CDR2 SMNVEV (reference sequence). Trimming shortened V by 6 bases and J by 0 bases, and 17 bases separated the two germline ends. Here the CDR3 DNA reads TGTGCCAGCAGCACTACACGGGTCAGCATGAACACTGAAGCTTTCTTT. Translated, it gives CASSTTRVSMNTEAFF.

The CDR3 loop reads CATHQRGGSTDTQYF. CDR3 DNA sequence: TGTGCCACGCACCAGCGGGGCGGTAGCACAGATACGCAGTATTTT. The J gene is TRBJ2-3, the V gene TRBV28; TRBD2 matches at 7 bases. The CDR3 spans 15 residues. Germline-derived CDR1 and CDR2 are MDHEN and SYDVKM. The junction had 10 bases not matched to a gene; V was cut back by 10 bases and J by 0 bases.

This chain joins TRBV12-3 or TRBV12-4 and TRBJ1-2; no clear D. V lost 7 bases to trimming and J lost 3 bases, with 12 bases between them. The CDR3 consists of 13 residues. The CDR3 reads CASTSGSYYGYTF. The CDR3 region has the DNA TGTGCCAGCACTTCGGGATCCTACTATGGCTACACCTTC.

This clone has just a few counts. This chain joins TRBV28 and TRBJ1-5; 7 nucleotides agree with TRBD1. V gave up 0 bases and J gave up 2 bases; unmatched junction bases: 4. The CDR3 spans 16 residues. Germline CDR1 MDHEN, CDR2 SYDVKM. DNA for the CDR3: TGTGCCAGCAGTTTATGGGGAGGACAGGGCAATCAGCCCCAGCATTTT. This translates into CASSLWGGQGNQPQHF.

The chain is built from TRBV5-4 and TRBJ1-1, with 9 bases aligning to TRBD1. V was pared by 10 bases and J by 8 bases, with 12 bases of the junction left unmatched. This CDR3 has 13 residues. Germline assignment: CDR1 SGHNT and CDR2 YYREEE (reference sequence). The CDR3 is CAGKIQGALEAFF. The CDR3 DNA is TGTGCCGGGAAAATACAGGGGGCTTTGGAAGCTTTCTTT.

V gene TRBV11-3 combines with J gene TRBJ2-7; D may match TRBD1 or TRBD2 (6 bases each). This CDR3 spans 14 amino acids. The germline V gene encodes CDR1 SGHNT and CDR2 YENEEA. V lost 11 bases, J lost 3 bases, and 20 bases lay in between. The CDR3 sequence: CASLGGLKCYEQYF. In nucleotides, the CDR3 is TGTGCCTCCCTAGGGGGGCTTAAATGCTACGAGCAGTACTTC.

There are a few counts of this clone. The CDR3 loop reads CASSFLTENSPLHF. Written as DNA, the CDR3 is TGTGCCAGCAGCTTTTTGACAGAAAATTCACCCCTCCACTTT. This chain uses TRBV27 with TRBJ1-6, with a weak D call TRBD1 (5 bases). The V end was cut by 6 bases, the J end by 7 bases, with 13 bases between. This CDR3 region has 14 residues. CDR1 and CDR2 from the germline V gene are MNHEY and SMNVEV (reference sequence).

V and J are TRBV3-1 (or the pseudogene TRBV3-2) and TRBJ2-1; D is perhaps TRBD1 or TRBD2 (5 bases each). This CDR3 spans 14 amino acids. Germline CDR1 reads LGHDT; CDR2 reads YNNKEL (reference sequence). V shed 4 bases and J shed 8 bases, with 15 bases lying between them. The CDR3 coding sequence is TGTGCCAGCAGCCCACGGGACCCTGGCGATGAGCAGTTCTTC. Its protein product is CASSPRDPGDEQFF.

This chain joins TRBV28 and TRBJ2-7; D gene uncertain. The CDR3 length is 12 residues. From germline, CDR1 is MDHEN and CDR2 SYDVKM. The ends were cut back, 7 bases at V and 6 bases at J, with 13 bases in the middle. Here the CDR3 reads CASKREFGEQYF. In DNA, the CDR3 is TGTGCCAGCAAAAGAGAGTTTGGCGAGCAGTACTTC.

J is TRBJ2-5 and V is TRBV9; D possibly uses TRBD1 or TRBD2 (6 bases each). The CDR3 extends over 14 amino acids. Germline V gene data show CDR1 as SGDLS and CDR2 as YYNGEE. The V and J ends lost 0 bases and 1 base respectively, with 7 bases between them. DNA for the CDR3: TGTGCCAGCAGCGTAGGGGGGGCCCAAGAGACCCAGTACTTC. It codes for CASSVGGAQETQYF. The whole variable domain, remainder taken from reference TRBV9 and TRBJ2-5, is DSGVTQTPKHLITATGQRVTLRCSPRSGDLSVYWYQQSLDQGLQFLIQYYNGEERAKGNILERFSAQQFPDLHSELNLSSLELGDSALYFCASSVGGAQETQYFGPGTRLLVL.

The chain recombines TRBV5-6 with TRBJ2-3; D unclear. Per germline, CDR1 SGHDT and CDR2 YYEEEE. The length of the CDR3 is 15 residues. Trimming removed 4 bases from V and 6 bases from J, with 18 bases in between. CDR3 loop: CASSQRTPLGDTQYF. CDR3 nucleotide sequence: TGTGCCAGCAGCCAGAGGACCCCGTTGGGCGATACGCAGTATTTT.

V and J are TRBV4-3 and TRBJ1-1, with D possibly TRBD1 on 6 matching bases. This CDR3 has 15 residues. Trimming shortened V by 1 base and J by 5 bases, and 14 bases separated the two germline ends. Looked up from germline, CDR1 is LGHNA and CDR2 is YSLEER. The chain's CDR3 is CASSQAGGLGTEAFF. In nucleotides, the CDR3 is TGCGCCAGCAGCCAAGCCGGGGGGCTCGGAACTGAAGCTTTCTTT.